The 4 T cell receptor beta chains below were found in one sample sequenced in a study of CD4 T cells in relation to SARS-CoV-2 and coronaviruses. Before the COVID-19 pandemic, during about 2011-2019, CD4+ T cells were taken from unexposed donors. Libraries were prepared by immunoSEQ multiplex PCR; TCRdb keeps only in-frame clonotypes and omits some of them. Altogether under 70,000 clones are present, 86% being singletons, with the ten largest covering around 1.3%. Sequencing was carried out using memory CD4+ T cells from PBMCs. These receptors came from a human donor in good health.

This clone was picked up one time. This rearrangement joins TRBV6-5 to TRBJ1-2, with a weak D call TRBD1 (5 bases). V gave up 4 bases and J gave up 1 base, with 10 bases separating them. The CDR3 spans 14 residues. The germline CDR1 and CDR2 sequences are MNHEY and SVGAGI. CDR3 DNA sequence: TGTGCCAGCAGTTCCGGGACGGTTAACTATGGCTACACCTTC. Amino acid sequence: CASSSGTVNYGYTF.

The chain combines TRBV5-1 with TRBJ2-7, with D maybe TRBD1 (6 bases). The CDR3 loop spans 15 amino acids. Germline CDR1 and CDR2: SGHRS and YFSETQ. V gave up 1 base and J gave up 6 bases, with 17 bases separating them. The chain's CDR3 is CASSLSIQGSGEQYF. The CDR3 DNA sequence: TGCGCCAGCAGCTTGTCCATCCAGGGGTCTGGCGAGCAGTACTTC.

The rearrangement links TRBV28 to TRBJ1-3; D is undetermined. The V and J ends lost 7 bases and 0 bases respectively, with 13 bases between them. This CDR3 has 15 amino acids. CDR1 and CDR2 from the germline V gene are MDHEN and SYDVKM. CDR3 nucleotides: TGTGCCAGCATTTCTAATAGTTTCTCTGGAAACACCATATATTTT. Amino acids: CASISNSFSGNTIYF.

This rearrangement joins TRBV19 to TRBJ2-5, with a weak D call TRBD2 (7 bases). The CDR3 runs to 14 residues. Germline V gene sequence: CDR1 LNHDA, CDR2 SQIVND (reference sequence). The V end was cut by 6 bases, the J end by 5 bases, with 16 bases between. This chain's CDR3 is CASSGGGAAETQYF. Written as DNA, the CDR3 is TGTGCCAGTAGCGGTGGGGGGGCAGCGGAGACCCAGTACTTC. Drawing the rest from reference TRBV19 and TRBJ2-5, the complete variable domain is DGGITQSPKYLFRKEGQNVTLSCEQNLNHDAMYWYRQDPGQGLRLIYYSQIVNDFQKGDIAEGYSVSREKKESFPLTVTSAQKNPTAFYLCASSGGGAAETQYFGPGTRLLVL.